Listed below are T cell receptor beta chains from one sample, sequenced in a study of OX40 agonist ivuxolimab in advanced cancers. Clones were sequenced by immunoSEQ multiplex PCR, and TCRdb holds only the in-frame ones, with some missing. The table has 50,000 to 80,000 clones, under 90% seen once. The specimen was CD4+ or CD8+ T cells sorted from blood, collected in a trial of the OX40 agonist ivuxolimab. The receptors were gathered from an adult with an advanced solid tumor such as melanoma, head and neck, liver or kidney cancer. Each CDR3 is given with its conserved first and last residue. Each record gives: V gene, D gene, clone size, J gene, CDR3 DNA, CDR3 protein. A D gene is named only where the DNA matches it firmly. Clone size is not always given. Where it is, it says once, few, many or a class for expanded clones.

>TRBV7-6|TRBD1|-|TRBJ1-4
TGTGCCAGCAGCTTAGGATTGGCAGGGGGTAATGAAAAACTGTTTTTT
CASSLGLAGGNEKLFF
>TRBV5-4|-|-|TRBJ2-7
TGTGCCAGCAGCCCGCGGGGGCAAGCCACCTACGAGCAGTACTTC
CASSPRGQATYEQYF
>TRBV30|-|-|TRBJ1-1
TGTGCCTGGCAGGGTCCAGTGGGCAGAACGGCTTTCTTT
CAWQGPVGRTAFF
>TRBV6-1|TRBD1|-|TRBJ2-7
TGTGCCAGCAGGAACAGGGGGACCTACGAGCAGTACTTC
CASRNRGTYEQYF
>TRBV19|-|-|TRBJ2-1
TGTGCCAGTAGTAACCTCACGACGGTTGAGCAGTTCTTC
CASSNLTTVEQFF
>TRBV15|TRBD2|-|TRBJ2-3
TGTGCCACCAGCGTAAGCAGGACTAGCGGACGCACAGATACGCAGTATTTT
CATSVSRTSGRTDTQYF
>TRBV5-6|-|-|TRBJ2-5
TGTGCCAGCAGCTTGGTTCGCGCAGCCAAGGGGACCCAGTACTTC
CASSLVRAAKGTQYF
>TRBV11-1|TRBD2|-|TRBJ2-6
TGTGCCAGCAGCCCATCAGGTTTAGCGGGGGGGCTTGGGGCCAACGTCCTGACTTTC
CASSPSGLAGGLGANVLTF
>TRBV6-1|TRBD1|-|TRBJ1-4
TGTGCCAGCAGTGCCATAGGGGACAGTAATGAAAAACTGTTTTTT
CASSAIGDSNEKLFF
>TRBV28|TRBD2|once|TRBJ2-7
TGTGCCAGCAGTTTGTTTATTACGGGGCTAGCGGGGACTTCCTACGAGCAGTACTTC
CASSLFITGLAGTSYEQYF
>TRBV19|-|-|TRBJ1-2
TGTGCCAGTAGCAGCATTGCGGCCTATGGCTACACCTTC
CASSSIAAYGYTF
>TRBV10-2|-|-|TRBJ1-6
TGCGCCAGCAGTGAAGGCAGCCGACTAAATTCACCCCTCCACTTT
CASSEGSRLNSPLHF
>TRBV19|-|-|TRBJ1-2
TGTGCCAGTAGTACGCATTGGGATGGCTACACCTTC
CASSTHWDGYTF
>TRBV28|-|-|TRBJ2-7
TGTGCCAGCAGTGCCGGGACACCCTTCGGGCAGTACTTC
CASSAGTPFGQYF
>TRBV20-1|-|-|TRBJ2-7
TGCAGTGTCCGCTCTCTCGAGCAGTACTTC
CSVRSLEQYF
>TRBV10-3|-|-|TRBJ2-3
TGTGCCAGCAGTGTGGTCACAGATACGCAGTATTTT
CASSVVTDTQYF
>TRBV14|TRBD1|-|TRBJ1-6
TGTGCCAGCAGCCAAGGCCAGGGGGGGAATTCACCCCTCCACTTT
CASSQGQGGNSPLHF
>TRBV28|-|-|TRBJ2-3
TGTGCCAGCAGTTTATCCTCTTGGTGGTTAGAGGCAGATACGCAGTATTTT
CASSLSSWWLEADTQYF
>TRBV28|TRBD1|few|TRBJ1-2
TGTGCCAGCAGGTGGACAGGTACTTCTGGCTACACCTTC
CASRWTGTSGYTF
>TRBV6-1|TRBD1|-|TRBJ2-6
TGTGCCAGCAGTGGGGGACAGGGGCCGTTCTCTGGGGCCAACGTCCTGACTTTC
CASSGGQGPFSGANVLTF
>TRBV9|TRBD2|-|TRBJ2-2
TGTGCCAGCAGCGTAGGGGGGACTAGTCCCGGGGAGCTGTTTTTT
CASSVGGTSPGELFF
>TRBV19|-|-|TRBJ2-7
TGTGCCAGTAGTAAATATGTCGCCCCTCCAAGCTACGAGCAGTACTTC
CASSKYVAPPSYEQYF
>TRBV6-5|-|-|TRBJ2-7
TGTGCCAGCAGTGACCGGGATCAAAGTCAGTACTTC
CASSDRDQSQYF
>TRBV11-2|-|-|TRBJ2-7
TGTGCCAGCAGCTTAAATCCAGGACCCTACGAGCAGTACTTC
CASSLNPGPYEQYF
>TRBV9|-|-|TRBJ2-1
TGTGCCAGCAGCGTAGGGCCTCACAATGAGCAGTTCTTC
CASSVGPHNEQFF
>TRBV9|-|-|TRBJ2-7
TGTGCCAGCAGCGTAGGCGGCAAGGACCACGAGCAGTACTTC
CASSVGGKDHEQYF
>TRBV5-1|-|-|TRBJ1-6
TGCGCCAGCAGCTTGGCCTCAGGTATCTCACCCCTCCACTTT
CASSLASGISPLHF
>TRBV27|-|few|TRBJ1-2
TGTGCCAGCAGTTTGACAGGAACTGGAGGGCCTTATGGCTACACCTTC
CASSLTGTGGPYGYTF
>TRBV5-1|-|-|TRBJ2-6
TGCGCCAGCAGCTTGGGAGAGGGCTCTGGGGCCAACGTCCTGACTTTC
CASSLGEGSGANVLTF
>TRBV28|TRBD1|-|TRBJ2-7
TGTGCCAGCGGGAAGGGACAGACACCCTACGAGCAGTACTTC
CASGKGQTPYEQYF
>TRBV28|TRBD1|-|TRBJ1-6
TGTGCCAGCAGTTTACCCCGGACAGGGATGTGGAGTTCACCCCTCCACTTT
CASSLPRTGMWSSPLHF
>TRBV6-6|-|few|TRBJ1-1
TGTGCCAGCAGTTACTCGATTTTGGGGGCAGGAGCTGAAGCTTTCTTT
CASSYSILGAGAEAFF
>TRBV15|TRBD2|-|TRBJ2-1
TGTGCCACCAGCCAGGGGGCTAGCGGGAGGGGTAATGAGCAGTTCTTC
CATSQGASGRGNEQFF
>TRBV28|TRBD1|-|TRBJ1-5
TGTGCCAGCAGTTTGGGCAGGGGGCGTCAGCCCCAGCATTTT
CASSLGRGRQPQHF
>TRBV6-1|TRBD2|-|TRBJ2-7
TGTGCCAGCAACCCAGCGGGAGGGCCCTACGAGCAGTACTTC
CASNPAGGPYEQYF
>TRBV28|-|-|TRBJ2-3
TGTGCCAGCAGTTTACCGGGAACTACGCAGTATTTT
CASSLPGTTQYF
>TRBV5-4|-|-|TRBJ2-6
TGTGCCAGCAGCTTGCCGGGAAGAGAAGGGGCCAACGTCCTGACTTTC
CASSLPGREGANVLTF
>TRBV6-5|-|-|TRBJ2-1
TGTGCCAGCAGTTCGGGGATCTCCTACAATGAGCAGTTCTTC
CASSSGISYNEQFF
>TRBV25-1|-|-|TRBJ1-1
TGTGCCAGCAGTGCCACTACAGGGAACACTGAAGCTTTCTTT
CASSATTGNTEAFF
>TRBV29-1|-|-|TRBJ2-7
TGCAGCGCTTCCGGGGCTGGGGAGCAGTACTTC
CSASGAGEQYF
>TRBV6-1|TRBD2|-|TRBJ2-3
TGTGCCAGCAGTGAAGCCCTAGGGTTCCCGGGGGGGCCTAAAGATACGCAGTATTTT
CASSEALGFPGGPKDTQYF
>TRBV2|-|-|TRBJ2-5
TGTGCCAGCAGTGAGTGGGGGACGAAGCAAGAGACCCAGTACTTC
CASSEWGTKQETQYF
>TRBV5-4|TRBD2|-|TRBJ2-1
TGTGCCAGCAGCCCGGGACTAGCGGGAGCGGGGGACGATGAGCAGTTCTTC
CASSPGLAGAGDDEQFF
>TRBV4-1|TRBD2|-|TRBJ2-3
TGCGCCAGCAGCCAAGGCGTAGCGGGGGGGCCCTCAGATACGCAGTATTTT
CASSQGVAGGPSDTQYF
>TRBV29-1|-|-|TRBJ1-4
TGCAGCGTTACCGGGGGCGAGACTGAAAAACTGTTTTTT
CSVTGGETEKLFF
>TRBV23-1|TRBD1|-|TRBJ2-5
TGCGCCAAGGGACAGAAAGAGACCCAGTACTTC
CAKGQKETQYF
>TRBV9|-|-|TRBJ2-5
TGTGCCAGCAGCACCACCGGGACACAAAAAGAGACCCAGTACTTC
CASSTTGTQKETQYF
>TRBV5-8|-|-|TRBJ2-2
TGTGCCAGCAGCTTATCAGGGGCCGGGGAGCTGTTTTTT
CASSLSGAGELFF
>TRBV6-5|-|-|TRBJ1-2
TGTGCCAGCAGTTACTTTTCGACCGGAGTTGGGGATGGCTACACCTTC
CASSYFSTGVGDGYTF
>TRBV6-5|-|-|TRBJ1-1
TGTGCCAGCAACGGACCGAACACTGAAGCTTTCTTT
CASNGPNTEAFF
>TRBV19|-|few|TRBJ2-5
TGTGCCAGTAGGGACCTTCAAGAGACCCAGTACTTC
CASRDLQETQYF
>TRBV14|TRBD1|-|TRBJ2-7
TGTGCCAGCAGCATGCGACAGGGTCGGTACGAGCAGTACTTC
CASSMRQGRYEQYF
>TRBV5-5|TRBD1|-|TRBJ2-5
TGTGCCAGCAGCATTAGGCCCGGGACAGGGTTCGAGACCCAGTACTTC
CASSIRPGTGFETQYF
>TRBV30|TRBD2|-|TRBJ2-3
TGTGCCTGGAGCCCCCTGACTAGCGTGGATCTGGGAGATACGCAGTATTTT
CAWSPLTSVDLGDTQYF
>TRBV15|-|-|TRBJ2-7
TGTGCCCCTACAGGGCCGGGCGAGCAGTACTTC
CAPTGPGEQYF
>TRBV19|TRBD1|-|TRBJ2-7
TGTGCCAGTAGTGACAGGGGTTCTTACGAGCAGTACTTC
CASSDRGSYEQYF
>TRBV6-4|-|-|TRBJ2-1
TGTGCCAGCAGTGCCGCCGCTGACCCCGGGAATGAGCAGTTCTTC
CASSAAADPGNEQFF
>TRBV5-6|-|-|TRBJ2-1
TGTGCCAGCAGCTTGAAGGGGTATGGCAATGAGCAGTTCTTC
CASSLKGYGNEQFF
>TRBV5-1|-|-|TRBJ2-7
TGCGCCAGCAGCTTGGCAGGACAGATCTACGAGCAGTACTTC
CASSLAGQIYEQYF